This T cell receptor (beta chain) is drawn from a study of neurological immune-mediated disorders. Study-level results: The greatest TCR clonal expansion appeared in HTLV-1-associated myelopathy and the smallest, falling below healthy controls, in multiple sclerosis.

There are many counts of this clonotype. What it binds is not known. Germline CDR1 reads DFQATT; CDR2 reads SNEGSKA (reference sequence). Trimming removed 4 bases at V and 3 bases at J, with 16 bases between. The CDR3 loop spans 14 amino acids. By 5'RACE with 10-nucleotide random UMIs, the cDNA was made. TCRdb used MiXCR to reprocess the 5' RACE reads, holding one entry per CDR3 protein. The repertoire holds about 88,000 distinct CDR3 sequences, 3.5% to 4% seen once, with 6% in the top ten. The V call is TRBV20-1, the J call TRBJ2-7; D uncertain. This receptor was obtained from a woman younger than 30 with multiple sclerosis. Specimen: PBMCs. CDR3 loop: CSATPRAGGYEQYF. CDR3 DNA sequence: TGCAGTGCTACTCCCCGGGCAGGCGGCTACGAGCAGTACTTC.